What follows is one T cell receptor beta chain and its context. This clone's antigen is unknown. No much larger clone exists at a distance of one base, and base qualities are not known. The sample belongs to a study of shared clonotypes between healthy human individuals (TCRdb year 2020). Background for the entire study: The cohort comprised two women and a few men aged 18 to 49 years. For each donor, three plates each were used for CD4 naive and CD4 memory, two plates were used for CD8 naive, and one plate was used for CD8 memory. To estimate repertoire size and how much clonotypes are shared between individuals, the study performed deep sequencing of blood TCR repertoires from roughly five healthy adults. To increase sequencing depth and limit assay-specific biases, TCR repertoire library preparation and sequencing were carried out by different laboratories using diverse techniques. Per donor, leukapheresis produced somewhere between about 0.9 and 9.5 billion PBMCs.

Results the study describes overall, beyond this receptor: Naive subsets generally had larger estimated clonotype richness than memory subsets. Based on pairwise subsampling, the degree of clonotype sharing among donors was expected to be affected by sequencing depth. Higher generation probabilities were observed for clonotypes shared by all four sorted-subset donors than for non-shared clonotypes. When several donors were compared, the shared fraction of clonotypes was about 5% for naive CD4, roughly 3.3% for naive CD8, 2.3% for memory CD4, and around 0.4% for memory CD8. Because the study included only a small number of donors, the genetic and exposure-history diversity represented was limited. Sampling was limited to blood, and TCR repertoires in tissue likely differ from TCR repertoires in blood. Rarefaction of sorted-subset datasets indicated incomplete sequencing despite the large sequencing depth.

Donors were healthy HIV-negative adults with no recently reported acute infections or vaccinations. Every donor was a Caucasian adult residing in Nashville, Tennessee, USA. CD4+ T cells were enriched by magnetic negative selection; naive cells were then positively selected on CD45RA, and the negative fraction formed the memory subset. After blood collection by leukapheresis, PBMCs were isolated using Ficoll-Histopaque density gradient centrifugation and then cryopreserved in the vapor phase of liquid nitrogen. Purity and quantity of every magnetically sorted T cell population were checked by analytical flow cytometry. From each sorted fraction, genomic DNA was isolated and quantified by UV absorbance on a Nanodrop 2000c. Using the deep immunoSEQ assay, TCR CDR3 regions were amplified from genomic DNA by multiplex PCR. Extracted genomic DNA from each cell subset was spread evenly across all wells of several immunoSEQ 96-well plates, with each plate serving as a replicate. Each replicate PCR for sorted subsets received about 200 ng genomic DNA, equal to around 32,000 T cell genomes. The purified libraries were quantified using a Qubit 3.0 fluorometer, sized with a Bioanalyzer 2100, and then quantified again using the KAPA Library Quantification kit. Every immunoSEQ 96-well plate was sequenced on a separate single-read 150-cycle Illumina NextSeq 550 flow cell. On the study's bioinformatics: Because the immunoSEQ output included only junctional sequences and no quality scores, the filtering could not be the same as the filtering used for full-length reads. To assign V/J genes and CDR3, sequences were annotated against IMGT germline references using PyIR, a Python wrapper for IgBLAST v1.9. Reads were removed for weak V/J assignments (E-value above 1e-6), missing CDR3, stop codons, out-of-frame junctions, or ambiguous translated residues. V3J clonotypes were defined as sequences sharing the same inferred V gene, J gene, and CDR3 amino acid sequence. Percentage overlap between repertoires was calculated by dividing the number of shared unique clonotypes by the size of the smaller repertoire. Three approaches were used to assess repertoire richness: RTK rarefaction, the Chao1 estimator, and Recon v2.1 estimates of unobserved clonotypes. For all TCRbeta clonotypes obtained by the gDNA method from a handful of donors, generation probabilities were computed with OLGA. The immuneACCESS repertoire file appears here via TCRdb, limited to in-frame rearrangements. These files lack a portion of the clones; in checked studies, under half of the deficit traces to unresolved V genes, and the cause of the others is not known. Clone size and the V and J calls come from that table; the DNA yielded D and trimming. The sample records millions of clones, roughly 94% of which are singletons. The ten most abundant clones make up roughly 0.13% of the sample.

As encoded in the germline V gene, CDR1 is SGDLS while CDR2 is YYNGEE. Measured from the cysteine to the phenylalanine, the CDR3 is 15 residues long. Only the CDR3 part of the read is kept: 45 bases, read in frame from the first base. Trimming at the junction amounts to 5 bases on V and 3 bases on J, and the germline ends lie 18 bases apart. Sequenced sample: naive CD4+ T cells sorted from blood. This sample's cell subset or site label indicates: CD45RA+ positively selected. This receptor was obtained from a man younger than 30 in good health. The sequence joins TRBV9 to TRBJ2-7; possibly the D gene is TRBD1, per 6 matching bases. The base sequence is TGTGCCAGCAGTTCAGCTCCAGGGGCTCACTACGAGCAGTACTTC. This encodes CASSSAPGAHYEQYF.